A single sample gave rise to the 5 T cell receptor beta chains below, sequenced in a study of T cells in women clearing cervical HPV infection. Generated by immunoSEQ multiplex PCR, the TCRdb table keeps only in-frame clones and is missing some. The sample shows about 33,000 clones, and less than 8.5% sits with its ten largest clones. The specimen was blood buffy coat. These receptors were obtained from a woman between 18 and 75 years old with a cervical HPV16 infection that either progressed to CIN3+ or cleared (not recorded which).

The CDR3 DNA, read in part, is TGTGCCAGTAGTATCAGGGGAACTGGGGCCAACGTG. Amino acids: CASSIRGTGANV. The whole CDR3 sequence is CASSIRGTGANVLFF. V is TRBV19 and J is TRBJ2-2, with a possible D match to TRBD1 (6 bases). Sequencing ends 3 residues short of the CDR3 end; the germline J gene provides the rest. In germline, CDR1 is LNHDA, CDR2 SQIVND (reference sequence). The CDR3 contains 15 residues. The full variable domain, rest sourced from reference TRBV19 and TRBJ2-2, is DGGITQSPKYLFRKEGQNVTLSCEQNLNHDAMYWYRQDPGQGLRLIYYSQIVNDFQKGDIAEGYSVSREKKESFPLTVTSAQKNPTAFYLCASSIRGTGANVLFFGEGSRLTVL.

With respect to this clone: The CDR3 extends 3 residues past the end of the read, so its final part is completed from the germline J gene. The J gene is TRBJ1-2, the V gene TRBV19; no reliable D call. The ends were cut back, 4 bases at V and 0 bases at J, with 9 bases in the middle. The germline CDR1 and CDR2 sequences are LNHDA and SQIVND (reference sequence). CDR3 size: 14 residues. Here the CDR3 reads CASSKTAANYGYTF. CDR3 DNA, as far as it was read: TGTGCCAGTAGTAAAACTGCCGCTAACTATGGC.

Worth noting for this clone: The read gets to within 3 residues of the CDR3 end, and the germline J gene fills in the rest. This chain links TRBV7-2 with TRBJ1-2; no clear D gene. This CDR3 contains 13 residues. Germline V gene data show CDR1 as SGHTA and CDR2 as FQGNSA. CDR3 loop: CASSLQEGQPYTF. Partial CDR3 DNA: TGTGCCAGCAGCTTACAGGAGGGTCAGCCC.

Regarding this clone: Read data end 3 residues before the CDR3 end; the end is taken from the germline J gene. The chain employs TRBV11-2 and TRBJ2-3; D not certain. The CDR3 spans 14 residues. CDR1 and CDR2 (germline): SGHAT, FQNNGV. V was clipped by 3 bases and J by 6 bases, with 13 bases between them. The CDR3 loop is CASSFGLVRDTQYF. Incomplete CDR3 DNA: TGTGCCAGCAGCTTCGGTTTGGTTCGGGATACG.

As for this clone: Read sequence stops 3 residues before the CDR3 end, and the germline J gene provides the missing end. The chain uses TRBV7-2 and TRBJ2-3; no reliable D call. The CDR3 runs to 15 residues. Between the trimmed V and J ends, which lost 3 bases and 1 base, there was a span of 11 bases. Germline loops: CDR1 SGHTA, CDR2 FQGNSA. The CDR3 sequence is CASSFSVPGTDTQYF. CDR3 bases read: TGTGCCAGCAGCTTTAGTGTTCCGGGCACAGATACG.